This TCR beta chain was observed in a study of beta chain features in type 1 diabetes. Since all of the isolated RNA was reverse transcribed, expressed TCRB transcripts were what got sequenced. Here immunoSEQ multiplex PCR was the method, and the copy in TCRdb shows in-frame clones only, minus some. This sample yields roughly 240,000 clones, of which about 63% are seen a single time; approximately 0.053% belongs to the top ten. V lost 2 bases, J lost 13 bases, and 10 bases stayed unmatched. CDR1 GTSNPN and CDR2 SVGIG come from the germline V gene (reference sequence). The CDR3 sequence is 12 residues long.

This receptor was taken from a man aged 25-45 years in good health. The chain employs TRBV30 and TRBJ1-2; TRBD1 matches at 7 bases. Sequences were obtained from naive CD4+ T cells from blood. CDR3 residues: CAWSPRTGPLTF. For the CDR3, the DNA is TGTGCCTGGAGTCCCCGGACAGGACCGCTCACCTTC. The full variable domain, completed using reference TRBV30 and TRBJ1-2, is SQTIHQWPATLVQPVGSPLSLECTVEGTSNPNLYWYRQAAGRGLQLLFYSVGIGQISSEVPQNLSASRPQDRQFILSSKKLLLSDSGFYLCAWSPRTGPLTFGSGTRLTVV.